This T cell receptor beta chain appears in the sequencing data of a study of identical twins. Trimming cost V 6 bases and J 0 bases, with 9 bases left between them. The CDR3 is 14 amino acids. This clonotype was observed many times. As yet, its antigen is unknown. Study-wide results and caveats: Zero-insertion findings could be partly confounded by invariant cells (MAIT and iNKT cells). Abundant cord blood beta clonotypes carried fewer insertions; memory repertoires showed none.

One entry per CDR3 protein results from TCRdb running MiXCR on the 5' RACE reads. The sample shows around 340,000 distinct CDR3 sequences, 9% of them seen only once. Only healthy Caucasians were included as donors. The rearrangement uses TRBV12-3 or TRBV12-4 and TRBJ2-1; TRBD1 might be the D (6 bases). The clonotype was recovered from a woman aged 50 to 65 in good health. Specimen: naive T cells sorted from blood. The CDR3 protein is CASRDRSSYNEQFF. CDR3 bases: TGTGCCAGCAGAGACAGGAGCTCCTACAATGAGCAGTTCTTC.